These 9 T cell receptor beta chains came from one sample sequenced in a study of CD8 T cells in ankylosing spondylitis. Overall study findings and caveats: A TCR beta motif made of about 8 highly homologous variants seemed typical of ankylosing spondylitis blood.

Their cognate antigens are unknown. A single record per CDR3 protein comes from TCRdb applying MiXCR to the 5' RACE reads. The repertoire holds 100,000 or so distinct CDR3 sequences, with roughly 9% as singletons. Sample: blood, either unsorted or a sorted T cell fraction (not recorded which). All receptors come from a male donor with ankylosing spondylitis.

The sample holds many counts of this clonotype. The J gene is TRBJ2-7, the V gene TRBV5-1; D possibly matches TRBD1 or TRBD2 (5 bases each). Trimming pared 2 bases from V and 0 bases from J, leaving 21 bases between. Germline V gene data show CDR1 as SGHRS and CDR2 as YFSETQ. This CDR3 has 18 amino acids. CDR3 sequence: CASSLEGTGSESSYEQYF. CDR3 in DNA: TGCGCCAGCAGCTTAGAGGGGACGGGCAGCGAGAGCTCCTACGAGCAGTACTTC.

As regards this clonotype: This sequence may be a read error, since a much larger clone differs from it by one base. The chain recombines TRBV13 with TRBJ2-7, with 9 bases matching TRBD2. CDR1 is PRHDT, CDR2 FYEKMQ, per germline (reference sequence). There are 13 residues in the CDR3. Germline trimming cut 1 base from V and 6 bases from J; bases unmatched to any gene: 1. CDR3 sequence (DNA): TGTGCCAGCAGCTTAGCTAGCGGGATCGAGCAGTACTTC. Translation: CASSLASGIEQYF.

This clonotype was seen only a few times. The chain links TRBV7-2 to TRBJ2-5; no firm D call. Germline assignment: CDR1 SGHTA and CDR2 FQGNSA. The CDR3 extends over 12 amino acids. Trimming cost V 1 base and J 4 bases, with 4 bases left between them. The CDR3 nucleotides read TGTGCCAGCAGCTTAGACGTAGAGACCCAGTACTTC. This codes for CASSLDVETQYF.

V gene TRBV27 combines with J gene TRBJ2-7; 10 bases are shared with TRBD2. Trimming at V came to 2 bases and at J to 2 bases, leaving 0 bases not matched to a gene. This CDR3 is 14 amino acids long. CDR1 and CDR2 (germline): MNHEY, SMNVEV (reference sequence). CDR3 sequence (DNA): TGTGCCAGCAGTTTAACTAGCGGGGCCTACGAGCAGTACTTC. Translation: CASSLTSGAYEQYF.

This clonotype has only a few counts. This CDR3 reads CASSLAVVETQYF. The CDR3 DNA is TGTGCCAGCAGCTTGGCGGTTGTGGAGACCCAGTACTTC. J is TRBJ2-5 and V is TRBV11-2; D is unclear. The V gene's germline CDR1 is SGHAT and CDR2 FQNNGV. Trimming shortened V by 3 bases and J by 5 bases, and 10 bases separated the two germline ends. There are 13 residues in the CDR3.

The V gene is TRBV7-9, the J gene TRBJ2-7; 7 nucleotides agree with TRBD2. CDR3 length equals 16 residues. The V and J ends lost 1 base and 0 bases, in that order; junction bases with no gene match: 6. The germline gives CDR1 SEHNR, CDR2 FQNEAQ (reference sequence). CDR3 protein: CASSLGAGVSSYEQYF. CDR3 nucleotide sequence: TGTGCCAGCAGCTTAGGTGCGGGAGTAAGCTCCTACGAGCAGTACTTC.

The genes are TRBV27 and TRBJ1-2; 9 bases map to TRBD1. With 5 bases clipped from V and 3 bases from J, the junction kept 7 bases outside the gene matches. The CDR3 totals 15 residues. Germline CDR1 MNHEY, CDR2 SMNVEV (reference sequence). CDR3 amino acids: CASSPGQGAYYGYTF. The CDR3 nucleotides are TGTGCCAGCAGTCCGGGACAGGGAGCGTACTATGGCTACACCTTC.

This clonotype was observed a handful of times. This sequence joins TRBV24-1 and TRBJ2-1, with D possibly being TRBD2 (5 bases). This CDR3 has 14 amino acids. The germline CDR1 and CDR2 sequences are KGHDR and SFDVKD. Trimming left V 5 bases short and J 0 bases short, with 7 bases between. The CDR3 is CATSGAASYNEQFF. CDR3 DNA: TGTGCCACCAGTGGAGCGGCCTCCTACAATGAGCAGTTCTTC.

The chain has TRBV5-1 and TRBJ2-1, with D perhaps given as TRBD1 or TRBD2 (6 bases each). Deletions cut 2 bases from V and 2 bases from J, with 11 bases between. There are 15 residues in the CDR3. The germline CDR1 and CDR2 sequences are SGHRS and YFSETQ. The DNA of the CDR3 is TGCGCCAGCAGCTTTAGACGGGGGCCCTACAATGAGCAGTTCTTC. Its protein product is CASSFRRGPYNEQFF.